What follows are 4 T cell receptor beta chains derived from one specimen sequenced in a study of cytomegalovirus exposure and HLA in healthy donors. The PCR contained 60 Vbeta and 13 Jbeta primers. The repertoire was sequenced with immunoSEQ multiplex PCR; TCRdb's copy has only in-frame clones and lacks some. The sample lists 90,000 to 140,000 clones, around 70% occurring once. Sequencing was carried out using PBMCs. These receptor sequences come from a man in his thirties or forties in good health and CMV-seronegative.

This clone was found a few times. The V gene is TRBV5-1, the J gene TRBJ2-5; 9 nucleotides match TRBD1. This CDR3 has 16 amino acids. The germline V gene encodes CDR1 SGHRS and CDR2 YFSETQ. V was pared by 5 bases and J by 3 bases, with 11 bases of the junction left unmatched. DNA of the CDR3: TGCGCCAGCAGTTTCAATCCGGGACAGGGAAAAGAGACCCAGTACTTC. As protein: CASSFNPGQGKETQYF.

The rearrangement joins TRBV7-6 to TRBJ2-7; 10 bases line up with TRBD2. The V gene's germline CDR1 is SGHVS and CDR2 FNYEAQ. The CDR3 spans 13 residues. V was clipped by 0 bases and J by 11 bases; unmatched bases: 4. For the CDR3, the DNA is TGTGCCAGCAGCTTAGCACAGGGACTAGCGAAGTACTTC. Amino acids: CASSLAQGLAKYF.

V usage is TRBV4-1 and J usage is TRBJ2-7; D is undetermined. The CDR3 length is 13 residues. V was pared by 1 base and J by 3 bases, with 7 bases between. CDR1 is MGHRA and CDR2 is YSYEKL in the germline V gene. CDR3 residues: CASSQVEHYEQYF. Here the CDR3 DNA reads TGCGCCAGCAGCCAAGTTGAGCACTACGAGCAGTACTTC.

This clone came up once. The chain recombines TRBV2 with TRBJ1-5; TRBD1 matches at 8 bases. Germline-derived CDR1 and CDR2 are SNHLY and FYNNEI. V was clipped by 5 bases and J by 2 bases; unmatched bases: 5. The CDR3 runs 15 residues. The CDR3 bases are TGTGCCAGCAGTTTGGACAGGGCGCGCAATCAGCCCCAGCATTTT. This encodes CASSLDRARNQPQHF.